The text below deals with one T cell receptor (beta chain). The target of this receptor is not known. No per-base quality is available; no much larger clone lies one base away. Other DNA sequences in the sample encode the same CDR3. The data were obtained in a study of shared clonotypes between healthy human individuals (dated by TCRdb to the early 2020s). For the wider study: The cohort included three men and a couple of women between 18 and 49 years of age. Per donor, three plates each were used for CD4 naive and CD4 memory, two for CD8 naive, and one for CD8 memory. Per donor, leukapheresis produced somewhere between about 0.85 and 10 billion PBMCs. To increase sequencing depth and limit assay-specific biases, different laboratories used diverse techniques to prepare libraries and sequence TCR repertoires. To estimate repertoire size and how much clonotypes are shared between individuals, the study performed deep sequencing of blood TCR repertoires from a few healthy adults.

The donors were healthy, HIV-negative adults with no recently reported acute infections or vaccinations. All donors were Caucasian adults living in Nashville, Tennessee, USA. CD4+ T cells were enriched by magnetic negative selection; naive cells were then positively selected on CD45RA, and the negative fraction formed the memory subset. Blood was collected by leukapheresis, and PBMCs were isolated by Ficoll-Histopaque density gradient centrifugation and then cryopreserved in liquid nitrogen vapor phase. Purity and quantity of every magnetically sorted T cell population were checked by analytical flow cytometry. From each sorted fraction, genomic DNA was isolated and quantified by UV absorbance on a Nanodrop 2000c. TCR CDR3 regions were amplified from genomic DNA by multiplex PCR using the deep immunoSEQ assay. Genomic DNA extracted from each cell subset was distributed evenly over all wells of several immunoSEQ 96-well plates, and each plate served as one replicate. For sorted subsets, each replicate PCR was loaded with approximately 200 ng genomic DNA, equivalent to about 30,000 T cell genomes. Purified libraries were measured with a Qubit 3.0 fluorometer, size-checked on a Bioanalyzer 2100, and measured again with the KAPA Library Quantification kit. Every immunoSEQ 96-well plate was sequenced on a separate single-read 150-cycle Illumina NextSeq 550 flow cell. Concerning the study's data processing: Because only junctional sequences without quality scores were contained in the immunoSEQ output, filtering matching that applied to full-length reads could not be performed. Sequences were annotated with PyIR, a Python wrapper for IgBLAST v1.9, and V/J genes and CDR3 were assigned using IMGT germline references. Reads were filtered out if the reads had weak V/J assignments (E-value above 1e-6), no CDR3, stop codons, out-of-frame junctions, or ambiguous translated residues. V3J clonotypes were defined by identical inferred V gene, J gene, and CDR3 amino acid sequence. Percentage overlap between repertoires was calculated by dividing the number of shared unique clonotypes by the size of the smaller repertoire. Three approaches were used to assess repertoire richness: RTK rarefaction, the Chao1 estimator, and Recon v2.1 estimates of unobserved clonotypes. Generation probabilities for all TCRbeta clonotypes obtained by the gDNA method from several donors were computed using OLGA. TCRdb obtained this table from immuneACCESS and retained in-frame rearrangements with V and J assigned. These tables miss some clones; where compared with another copy, unresolved V genes account for less than half of the shortfall, and the remainder is unexplained. Clone size and the V and J calls come from that table; the DNA yielded D and trimming. The sample data list a few million clones, and approximately 93% of these were observed just once. The ten largest clones represent 0.39% of the sample.

Summary of the overall study and its limitations: Naive subsets generally had larger estimated clonotype richness than memory subsets. Even with the large sequencing depth, rarefaction of the sorted-subset datasets indicated that sequencing was incomplete. Only blood was sampled, and tissue TCR repertoires likely differ from those in blood. Higher generation probabilities were observed for clonotypes shared by all four sorted-subset donors than for non-shared clonotypes. Because the study included only a small number of donors, the genetic and exposure-history diversity represented was limited. Across four donors, 4.5% to 6.5% of naive CD4, roughly 3.8% of naive CD8, about 2.3% of memory CD4, and about 0.44% of memory CD8 clonotypes were shared. Based on pairwise subsampling, the degree of clonotype sharing among donors was expected to be affected by sequencing depth.

Sequencing used naive CD4+ T cells from PBMCs. The cell subset or site tag for this specimen amounts to: CD45RA+ positively selected. This TCR was sampled from a man aged 18 to 30 in good health. Some clones in this sample may be carry-over from other donors' samples.

The sequenced DNA is TGTGCCAGCAGCTTGGGTCGGGCCACTGAAGCTTTCTTT. The encoded protein is CASSLGRATEAFF. Here the chain combines TRBV5-6 and TRBJ1-1, with the identity of the D gene unclear. The germline V gene gives CDR1 as SGHDT and CDR2 as YYEEEE. V is reduced by 0 bases and J by 4 bases, leaving a spacing of 7 bases between them. The CDR3 runs 13 amino acids, cysteine and phenylalanine included. Just CDR3 DNA is preserved here, 39 bases in frame from base 1.